This T cell receptor beta chain was recorded in a study of shared clonotypes between healthy human individuals. Only in-frame clones appear in the TCRdb table, and some are missing; sequencing was by immunoSEQ multiplex PCR. The sample lists about 2.4 million clones; 80% to 95% were seen once. Germline V CDR1 and CDR2: ENHRY, SYGVKD. The V end lost 3 bases, the J end lost 2 bases, and 8 bases lay between the germline ends. This CDR3 contains 14 residues. Sequencing was carried out using naive CD4+ T cells from PBMCs. Described subset: CD45RA+ positively selected. The chain is built from TRBV10-3 and TRBJ1-3, with D possibly matching TRBD1 (5 bases). This clonotype was obtained from a man aged 18 to 29 in good health. Some clones in this sample may be carry-over from other donors' samples. CDR3 coding DNA: TGTGCCATCAGTGACCCCAGGGCTGGAAACACCATATATTTT. It encodes CAISDPRAGNTIYF.